This T cell receptor (beta chain) was sequenced during a study of blood T cell repertoires in COVID-19. Study context: There were acute and convalescent COVID-19 samples, and they came from the United States, Italy and Spain. PBMCs, B-cell-depleted T cells, or T cells were the source of the cDNA or gDNA that made up the material.

This clone was observed once. Authors' analysis steps: By means of reference gene primer amplification, nucleated cell counts were estimated. Measured with immunoSEQ multiplex PCR; TCRdb has only the in-frame clones, and not every one. V and J calls plus clone size are reproduced from that table; the DNA served to infer D and trimming. The repertoire has some 50,000 clones, just over 90% of them found once; the top ten carry about 6.2%. Trimming took 0 bases from V and 4 from J, leaving 14 bases between them. This CDR3 comprises 16 residues. The germline V gene encodes CDR1 SGHRS and CDR2 YFSETQ. J is TRBJ2-1 and V is TRBV5-1, with D perhaps matching TRBD1 (6 bases). The specimen was peripheral blood. This receptor was obtained from a man aged 40-50 years with acute or convalescent COVID-19. The chain's CDR3 is CASSLAGWGRYNEQFF. CDR3 nucleotide sequence: TGCGCCAGCAGCTTGGCCGGGTGGGGGCGGTACAATGAGCAGTTCTTC. Supplemented by reference TRBV5-1 and TRBJ2-1, the full variable domain reads KAGVTQTPRYLIKTRGQQVTLSCSPISGHRSVSWYQQTPGQGLQFLFEYFSETQRNKGNFPGRFSGRQFSNSRSEMNVSTLELGDSALYLCASSLAGWGRYNEQFFGPGTRLTVL.